This passage covers 31 T cell receptor beta chains from one sample sequenced in a study of T cell responses to AZD1222 COVID-19 vaccine. Sequencing was performed with immunoSEQ multiplex PCR; in TCRdb, only in-frame clones are kept and a portion is missing. Of approximately 50,000 clones in the sample, 86% were seen once. Sequencing used peripheral blood, obtained 28 days after the second AZD1222 dose. These receptors all come from an adult who received the AZD1222 COVID-19 vaccine.

With regard to this clone: A junction end diverges from the germline sequence, so it may reflect a read error. This chain links TRBV16 with TRBJ1-4; 7 bases agree with TRBD1. The V gene's germline CDR1 is KGHSY and CDR2 FQNENV. This CDR3 spans 11 amino acids. CDR3 nucleotides: TGTGCCAGCAGCCAGGGGGACAGACCAGTTTTT. This sequence encodes CASSQGDRPVF.

The rearrangement joins TRBV4-2 to TRBJ2-2, with a weak D call TRBD1 (6 bases). CDR3 size: 15 residues. V was shortened by 0 bases and J by 8 bases, with 13 bases between the two germline ends. Germline CDR1 and CDR2: LGHNA and YNFKEQ. The CDR3 sequence: CASSQESRGLGELFF. The CDR3, as DNA: TGTGCCAGCAGCCAAGAGAGCAGGGGTTTAGGGGAGCTGTTTTTT.

This clone was detected only a few times. CDR3 region: CASSLADYSNQPQHF. In nucleotides, the CDR3 is TGTGCCAGCAGCTTAGCAGATTATAGCAATCAGCCCCAGCATTTT. The rearrangement links TRBV7-2 to TRBJ1-5; no firm D call. The V gene lost 0 bases and the J gene lost 0 bases, with 6 bases spanning the gap. The CDR3 extends over 15 amino acids. CDR1 and CDR2 from the germline V gene are SGHTA and FQGNSA.

The genes are TRBV9 and TRBJ2-5; 9 nucleotides line up with TRBD2. The trim removed 4 bases at V and 4 bases at J, leaving 8 bases unmatched. Germline V gene data show CDR1 as SGDLS and CDR2 as YYNGEE. The CDR3 spans 15 residues. CDR3 bases: TGTGCCAGCAGCCCGAGCGGGGGGAGCTTAGAGACCCAGTACTTC. It is translated as CASSPSGGSLETQYF.

The CDR3 bases are TGCGCCAGCAGTATGCAACAAGAGACCCAGTACTTC. This gives the protein CASSMQQETQYF. The rearrangement joins TRBV5-1 to TRBJ2-5, with unresolved D. CDR1 is SGHRS and CDR2 is YFSETQ in the germline V gene. The ends were cut back, 5 bases at V and 2 bases at J, with 7 bases in the middle. This CDR3 comprises 12 residues. Complete variable domain (other parts from reference TRBV5-1 and TRBJ2-5): KAGVTQTPRYLIKTRGQQVTLSCSPISGHRSVSWYQQTPGQGLQFLFEYFSETQRNKGNFPGRFSGRQFSNSRSEMNVSTLELGDSALYLCASSMQQETQYFGPGTRLLVL.

This clone was seen a handful of times. This chain connects TRBV5-6 to TRBJ2-3; D call uncertain. CDR1 and CDR2 from the germline V gene are SGHDT and YYEEEE. Trimming left V 0 bases short and J 5 bases short, with 4 bases between. The CDR3 is 12 amino acids. The CDR3 bases are TGTGCCAGCAGCTTGGACTTAGATACGCAGTATTTT. It is translated as CASSLDLDTQYF.

The CDR3 spells CASNRDTGELFF. Here the CDR3 DNA reads TGTGCCAGCAATCGAGACACCGGGGAGCTGTTTTTT. The chain has TRBV7-6 and TRBJ2-2; D uncertain. Germline CDR1 is SGHVS and CDR2 is FNYEAQ. The CDR3 spans 12 residues. The V gene lost 7 bases and the J gene lost 3 bases, with 6 bases spanning the gap.

The chain links TRBV4-1 to TRBJ2-7; a possible D gene is TRBD2 (6 bases). Trimming left V 2 bases short and J 3 bases short, with 8 bases between. CDR1 is MGHRA and CDR2 is YSYEKL in the germline V gene. This CDR3 is 13 amino acids long. The CDR3 sequence is CASSQQGGYEQYF. The CDR3 DNA reads TGCGCCAGCAGCCAACAGGGAGGCTACGAGCAGTACTTC.

The rearrangement uses TRBV6-5 and TRBJ1-2; D gene unclear. The germline V and J ends were trimmed by 2 bases and 8 bases, with 15 bases remaining between them. The CDR3 is 14 residues long. In germline, CDR1 is MNHEY, CDR2 SVGAGI. The CDR3 sequence: CASSYEEGSWGYTF. For the CDR3, the DNA is TGTGCCAGCAGTTACGAGGAGGGAAGTTGGGGCTACACCTTC.

The genes are TRBV30 and TRBJ1-2; D remains unclear. The CDR3 totals 13 residues. Trimming pared 0 bases from V and 4 bases from J, leaving 9 bases between. Germline V gene sequence: CDR1 GTSNPN, CDR2 SVGIG (reference sequence). CDR3 residues: CAWSVFSRYGYTF. The CDR3 bases are TGTGCCTGGAGTGTTTTCAGCCGCTATGGCTACACCTTC.

The genes are TRBV2 and TRBJ2-1, with a weak D call TRBD2 (6 bases). The ends were cut back, 2 bases at V and 2 bases at J, with 10 bases in the middle. From germline, CDR1 is SNHLY and CDR2 FYNNEI. The CDR3 length is 15 residues. CDR3 sequence reads: CASSEPGAAYNEQFF. The CDR3 nucleotides are TGTGCCAGCAGTGAACCGGGAGCGGCCTACAATGAGCAGTTCTTC.

This chain joins TRBV11-2 and TRBJ1-3; no reliable D call. Trimming cost V 3 bases and J 2 bases, with 8 bases left between them. The CDR3 has 14 residues. The germline CDR1 and CDR2 sequences are SGHAT and FQNNGV. The DNA of the CDR3 is TGTGCCAGCAGCTTTCTCGCAACTGGAAACACCATATATTTT. Amino acid sequence: CASSFLATGNTIYF.

This clone was seen only once. The V call is TRBV11-2, the J call TRBJ1-4; D gene unclear. Germline CDR1 SGHAT, CDR2 FQNNGV. The V end was cut by 5 bases, the J end by 0 bases, with 10 bases between. The CDR3 spans 15 residues. The CDR3 DNA reads TGTGCCAGCAGCCGCGACTTTACAACTAATGAAAAACTGTTTTTT. Protein sequence: CASSRDFTTNEKLFF.

This clone was observed a single time. The CDR3 loop reads CASSSTGAANTGELFF. The CDR3 bases are TGTGCCAGCAGTTCAACAGGGGCCGCGAACACCGGGGAGCTGTTTTTT. The chain uses TRBV6-5 and TRBJ2-2, with TRBD1 identical over 7 bases. Trimming took 4 bases from V and 0 from J; bases not matched to a gene: 5. The CDR3 length is 16 residues. CDR1 is MNHEY and CDR2 is SVGAGI in the germline V gene.

There are a few counts of this clone. This chain links TRBV6-4 with TRBJ1-3, with D perhaps TRBD1 (6 bases). The CDR3 loop spans 11 amino acids. The germline gives CDR1 MRHNA, CDR2 SNTAGT. The CDR3 DNA sequence: TGTACCTCTGGAGGGGGGAACACCATATATTTT. Amino acids: CTSGGGNTIYF.

The CDR3 loop reads CASSSQGALGQPQHF. CDR3 coding DNA: TGTGCCAGCAGCAGCCAGGGGGCACTTGGTCAGCCCCAGCATTTT. This chain links TRBV6-5 with TRBJ1-5; 8 bases match TRBD1. The CDR3 runs to 15 residues. The germline V gene has CDR1 MNHEY and CDR2 SVGAGI. Trimming at V came to 6 bases and at J to 6 bases, leaving 10 bases not matched to a gene.

The chain couples TRBV5-1 to TRBJ1-2, with 7 bases aligning to TRBD1. Germline V gives CDR1 SGHRS, CDR2 YFSETQ. The CDR3 runs to 16 residues. Trimming took 0 bases from V and 8 from J; bases not matched to a gene: 13. The CDR3 protein is CASSLERGPSSGGYTF. The DNA for the CDR3 is TGCGCCAGCAGCTTGGAAAGGGGGCCGTCTTCGGGAGGCTACACCTTC.

J is TRBJ1-4 and V is TRBV2; weak D call: TRBD1 (5 bases). The CDR3 is made up of 12 amino acids. CDR1 SNHLY and CDR2 FYNNEI come from the germline V gene. V lost 9 bases, J lost 6 bases, and 11 bases lay in between. The CDR3 DNA reads TGTGCCAGTCCGGGACCGCATGAAAAACTGTTTTTT. Translated: CASPGPHEKLFF.

J is TRBJ1-5 and V is TRBV20-1; TRBD1 matches 7 bases. V shed 3 bases and J 5 bases; nucleotides not matched to a gene: 7. The CDR3 is 14 amino acids. CDR1 is DFQATT and CDR2 is SNEGSKA in the germline V gene (reference sequence). CDR3 sequence (DNA): TGCAGTGCTAGTATAGGGACAGCTTATCAGCCCCAGCATTTT. Its translation is CSASIGTAYQPQHF.

This chain connects TRBV7-8 to TRBJ2-3; 12 nucleotides line up with TRBD2. Germline CDR1 is SGHVS and CDR2 is FQNEAQ. This CDR3 has 20 amino acids. The ends lost 2 bases at V and 2 bases at J; junction bases unmatched: 14. This CDR3 reads CASSLSFRGTSGRFTDTQYF. The CDR3 DNA follows: TGTGCCAGCAGCTTATCTTTTCGGGGAACTAGCGGGAGGTTCACAGATACGCAGTATTTT.

The chain couples TRBV4-1 to TRBJ2-7, with a tentative D call TRBD1 (5 bases). The ends were cut back, 2 bases at V and 5 bases at J, with 16 bases in the middle. Germline V gene sequence: CDR1 MGHRA, CDR2 YSYEKL. This CDR3 is built from 15 residues. CDR3 in DNA: TGCGCCAGCAGCCAAAAGGGGATAAGAGACCACGAGCAGTACTTC. Encoded protein: CASSQKGIRDHEQYF.

The V gene is TRBV6-5, the J gene TRBJ1-2, with D tentatively TRBD1 (6 bases). CDR3 size: 13 residues. Germline V gene data show CDR1 as MNHEY and CDR2 as SVGAGI. The ends were cut back, 8 bases at V and 4 bases at J, with 14 bases in the middle. DNA for the CDR3: TGTGCCAGCGGGGGCAGCCTGATCTATGGCTACACCTTC. It specifies CASGGSLIYGYTF.

The chain's CDR3 is CATSRDRGKGGNTIYF. Here the CDR3 DNA reads TGTGCCACCAGCAGAGATCGCGGGAAAGGAGGAAACACCATATATTTT. The chain joins TRBV15 to TRBJ1-3, with D hard to call. This CDR3 is built from 16 residues. Germline V CDR1 and CDR2: LNHNV, YYDKDF (reference sequence). V shed 0 bases and J shed 4 bases, with 13 bases lying between them.

This clone showed up just once. The rearrangement uses TRBV3-1 (or the pseudogene TRBV3-2) and TRBJ1-3; D is uncertain. The CDR3 totals 13 residues. The ends were cut back, 8 bases at V and 0 bases at J, with 8 bases in the middle. Germline values: CDR1 LGHDT, CDR2 YNNKEL (reference sequence). In DNA form, the CDR3 reads TGTGCCAGCGGGCGGCTCTCTGGAAACACCATATATTTT. This gives the protein CASGRLSGNTIYF.

The table lists this clone with a count of one. A read error may produce the germline difference seen at one junction end. The V gene is TRBV7-2, the J gene TRBJ1-1; a possible D gene is TRBD1 (6 bases). The CDR3 consists of 15 residues. Germline CDR1 SGHTA, CDR2 FQGNSA. CDR3 amino acids: CASSLGAGTNSEAFF. The CDR3 bases are TGTGCCAGCAGCTTAGGAGCCGGGACAAACAGTGAAGCTTTCTTT.

The rearrangement uses TRBV5-6 and TRBJ2-3; 7 bases are a match to TRBD2. The ends lost 1 base at V and 4 bases at J; junction bases unmatched: 18. Per germline, CDR1 SGHDT and CDR2 YYEEEE. CDR3 size: 19 residues. Here the CDR3 reads CASSLLGLTHVKTPDTQYF. In DNA, the CDR3 is TGTGCCAGCAGCTTGCTGGGACTAACCCACGTAAAGACACCAGATACGCAGTATTTT.

The chain carries TRBV9 and TRBJ2-1; possibly TRBD2 for D (5 bases). The ends were cut back, 2 bases at V and 8 bases at J, with 14 bases in the middle. The CDR3 runs 14 residues. The V gene's germline CDR1 is SGDLS and CDR2 YYNGEE. CDR3 residues: CASSVVSGSDEQFF. The CDR3 nucleotides read TGTGCCAGCAGCGTCGTATCGGGGTCCGATGAGCAGTTCTTC.

The gene calls are TRBV2 and TRBJ1-1; D uncertain. The germline gives CDR1 SNHLY, CDR2 FYNNEI. CDR3 length: 14 residues. V dropped 5 bases and J dropped 7 bases, with 17 bases sitting between them. CDR3 DNA: TGTGCCAGCAGTACCATTCCCACTATAAGTGAAGCTTTCTTT. Encoded protein: CASSTIPTISEAFF.

V usage is TRBV7-9 and J usage is TRBJ2-7; TRBD1 aligns across 9 bases. The V segment lost 5 bases and the J segment 5 bases; nucleotides outside the gene matches: 10. This CDR3 spans 15 amino acids. CDR1 is SEHNR and CDR2 is FQNEAQ in the germline V gene (reference sequence). The CDR3 spells CASSPRGQGRHEQYF. CDR3 DNA: TGTGCCAGCAGCCCCCGGGGACAGGGAAGGCACGAGCAGTACTTC.

This chain connects TRBV3-1 (or the pseudogene TRBV3-2) to TRBJ2-2, with D uncertain. The length of the CDR3 is 14 residues. Germline V gene lookup returns CDR1 LGHDT and CDR2 YNNKEL (reference sequence). The germline V and J ends were trimmed by 1 base and 1 base, with 4 bases remaining between them. CDR3 sequence: CASSQVRNTGELFF. CDR3 coding DNA: TGTGCCAGCAGCCAAGTACGGAACACCGGGGAGCTGTTTTTT.

The chain combines TRBV27 with TRBJ2-1; 11 bases are shared with TRBD2. Germline V gene lookup returns CDR1 MNHEY and CDR2 SMNVEV (reference sequence). Unmatched junction bases numbered 10, after V lost 2 bases and J lost 10 bases. The CDR3 has 16 amino acids. The CDR3 here is CASSLEWLAGGREQFF. The CDR3 bases are TGTGCCAGCAGTTTAGAGTGGCTAGCGGGAGGAAGGGAGCAGTTCTTC.